This T cell receptor (beta chain) originates from a study of cytomegalovirus exposure and HLA in healthy donors. The V end was cut by 4 bases, the J end by 1 base, with 14 bases between. This CDR3 contains 16 residues. Germline V lookup: CDR1 MNHEY, CDR2 SVGAGI. PCR employed 60 Vbeta and 13 Jbeta primers. The repertoire was sequenced with immunoSEQ multiplex PCR; TCRdb's copy has only in-frame clones and lacks some. Its clone listing holds approximately 100,000 clones. This receptor was obtained from a man aged 50 or older in good health and CMV-seronegative. The chain links TRBV6-5 to TRBJ2-1; D is possibly TRBD2 (6 bases). The sample was PBMCs. The chain's CDR3 is CASSSLLTRSYNEQFF. The CDR3 region has the DNA TGTGCCAGCAGTTCTTTGCTGACTAGATCCTACAATGAGCAGTTCTTC.